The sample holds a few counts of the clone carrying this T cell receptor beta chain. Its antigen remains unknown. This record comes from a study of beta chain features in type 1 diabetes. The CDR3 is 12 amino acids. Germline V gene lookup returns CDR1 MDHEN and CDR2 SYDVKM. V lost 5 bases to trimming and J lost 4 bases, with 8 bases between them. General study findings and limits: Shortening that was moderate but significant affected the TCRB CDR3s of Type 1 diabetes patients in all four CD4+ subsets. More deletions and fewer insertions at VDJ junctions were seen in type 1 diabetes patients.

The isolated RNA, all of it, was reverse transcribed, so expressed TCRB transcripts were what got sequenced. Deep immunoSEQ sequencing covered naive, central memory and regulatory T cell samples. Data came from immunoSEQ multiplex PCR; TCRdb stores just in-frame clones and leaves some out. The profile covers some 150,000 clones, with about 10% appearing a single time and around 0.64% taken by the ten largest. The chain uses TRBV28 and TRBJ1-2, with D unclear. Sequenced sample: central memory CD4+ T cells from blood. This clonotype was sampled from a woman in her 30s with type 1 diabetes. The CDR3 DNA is TGTGCCAGCAGTATCACACCCTATGGCTACACCTTC. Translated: CASSITPYGYTF.